The 26 T cell receptor beta chains below were found in one sample sequenced in a study of T cell responses to AZD1222 COVID-19 vaccine. Clones were sequenced by immunoSEQ multiplex PCR, and TCRdb holds only the in-frame ones, with some missing. The table lists 90,000 to 95,000 clones, roughly 90% of them singletons. This sample comprised peripheral blood, obtained 28 days after the second AZD1222 dose. The receptors derive from an adult who received the AZD1222 COVID-19 vaccine.

The CDR3 reads CASMPGGWETQYF. CDR3 bases: TGTGCCAGCATGCCGGGGGGCTGGGAGACCCAGTACTTC. The J gene is TRBJ2-5, the V gene TRBV7-9, with TRBD2 as a possible D gene (7 bases). V lost 7 bases, J lost 5 bases, and 14 bases lay in between. Per germline, CDR1 SEHNR and CDR2 FQNEAQ (reference sequence). The CDR3 length is 13 residues.

The chain joins TRBV2 to TRBJ1-2; D is undetermined. Germline lookup yields CDR1 SNHLY and CDR2 FYNNEI. The CDR3 length is 13 residues. The V end lost 4 bases, the J end lost 2 bases, and 8 bases lay between the germline ends. The DNA for the CDR3 is TGTGCCAGCAGTGTTACCGGGAACTATGGCTACACCTTC. Protein: CASSVTGNYGYTF.

The rearrangement uses TRBV19 and TRBJ1-1; 7 bases map to TRBD1. Losses at the gene ends were 1 base for V and 3 bases for J; bases not matched to a gene: 11. This CDR3 has 17 amino acids. CDR1 is LNHDA and CDR2 is SQIVND in the germline V gene (reference sequence). The CDR3 region has the DNA TGTGCCAGTAGTATAGCGGAATACAGGGGACTGCACACTGAAGCTTTCTTT. Amino acid sequence: CASSIAEYRGLHTEAFF.

This clone was detected only a few times. The chain is built from TRBV27 and TRBJ2-1; D tentatively fits TRBD1 or TRBD2 (6 bases each). Deletions cut 5 bases from V and 7 bases from J, with 15 bases between. Germline V gene data show CDR1 as MNHEY and CDR2 as SMNVEV (reference sequence). This CDR3 has 14 amino acids. This chain's CDR3 is CASSQGTGGNEQFF. The DNA for the CDR3 is TGTGCCAGCAGTCAGGGGACTGGGGGTAATGAGCAGTTCTTC.

Concerning this clone itself: Germline is not matched at one junction end, which may reflect a read error. The sample carries other DNA sequences with the same CDR3. The V gene is TRBV12-5, the J gene TRBJ1-5; perhaps TRBD1 as D (5 bases). The CDR3 is made up of 15 amino acids. The germline V gene encodes CDR1 LGHNT and CDR2 FRNRAP. The CDR3 sequence: CASGLGRGSNQPQHF. Here the CDR3 DNA reads TGTGCTAGCGGTTTGGGCCGGGGGAGCAATCAGCCCCAGCATTTT.

The chain has TRBV30 and TRBJ2-3; D is unclear. The V gene lost 2 bases and the J gene lost 2 bases, with 8 bases spanning the gap. The V gene's germline CDR1 is GTSNPN and CDR2 SVGIG (reference sequence). CDR3 size: 13 residues. In DNA, the CDR3 is TGTGCCTGGAGTTATTCCATCACAGATACGCAGTATTTT. Translating it yields CAWSYSITDTQYF.

The chain carries TRBV6-5 and TRBJ1-1, with TRBD1 identical over 7 bases. V lost 8 bases, J lost 1 base, and 4 bases stayed unmatched. The CDR3 sequence is 13 residues long. Germline-derived CDR1 and CDR2 are MNHEY and SVGAGI. CDR3 nucleotide sequence: TGTGCCAGCTGGGGACAGAAGAACACTGAAGCTTTCTTT. Its protein product is CASWGQKNTEAFF.

The chain recombines TRBV18 with TRBJ2-5, with 9 positions matching TRBD2. The germline CDR1 and CDR2 sequences are KGHSH and LQKENI. V dropped 3 bases and J dropped 5; count of bases not matched to a gene: 7. This CDR3 is 15 amino acids long. The CDR3 loop is CASSPVSSGEETQYF. The CDR3 DNA reads TGTGCCAGCTCACCCGTCTCTAGCGGGGAGGAGACCCAGTACTTC.

This chain links TRBV6-4 with TRBJ2-4; D is unclear. The CDR3 runs 18 residues. CDR1 and CDR2 (germline): MRHNA, SNTAGT. V gave up 0 bases and J gave up 1 base, with 16 bases separating them. The DNA of the CDR3 is TGTGCCAGCAGTGACTCGAAGGTCAGCCGAGTGGCCAAAAACATTCAGTACTTC. Encoded protein: CASSDSKVSRVAKNIQYF.

The chain combines TRBV9 with TRBJ2-2; 11 nucleotides agree with TRBD2. V trimming: 4 bases; J trimming: 4 bases; junction bases outside the gene matches: 9. Per germline, CDR1 SGDLS and CDR2 YYNGEE. This CDR3 comprises 17 residues. This CDR3 reads CASSPRLAGLGTGELFF. In DNA form, the CDR3 reads TGTGCCAGCAGCCCCCGACTAGCGGGATTGGGCACCGGGGAGCTGTTTTTT.

This clone was recorded once. V is TRBV6-2 or TRBV6-3 and J is TRBJ1-2, with D tentatively TRBD1 (6 bases). V lost 6 bases and J 2 bases, leaving 19 bases between the germline ends. The germline gives CDR1 MNHEY, CDR2 SVGEGT. There are 16 residues in the CDR3. The CDR3, as DNA: TGTGCCAGCAGCTCTGATAGGGACAAGATAAACTATGGCTACACCTTC. Translation gives CASSSDRDKINYGYTF.

The J gene is TRBJ2-7, the V gene TRBV5-1; D is perhaps TRBD2 (5 bases). Per the germline V gene, CDR1 is SGHRS and CDR2 is YFSETQ. The CDR3 has 13 amino acids. The germline V and J ends were trimmed by 4 bases and 7 bases, with 15 bases remaining between them. DNA of the CDR3: TGCGCCAGCAGCGTCGGGGATCTATGGGAGCAGTACTTC. Protein: CASSVGDLWEQYF.

The V gene is TRBV7-3, the J gene TRBJ2-3; unclear D gene. Germline values: CDR1 SGHTA, CDR2 FQGTGA. Trimming took off 4 bases at V and 2 bases at J, with 7 bases between the two ends. This CDR3 has 13 residues. The CDR3 sequence is CASSSYHTDTQYF. As DNA, the CDR3 is TGTGCCAGCAGCTCCTATCACACAGATACGCAGTATTTT.

The table lists this clone with a few counts. The V gene is TRBV3-1 (or the pseudogene TRBV3-2), the J gene TRBJ1-1; D possibly corresponds to TRBD1 (5 bases). V was pared by 1 base and J by 4 bases, with 25 bases between. CDR1 is LGHDT and CDR2 is YNNKEL in the germline V gene (reference sequence). There are 19 residues in the CDR3. The chain's CDR3 is CASSQVWGYGVGWSTEAFF. In DNA form, the CDR3 reads TGTGCCAGCAGCCAAGTTTGGGGCTACGGGGTGGGGTGGTCCACTGAAGCTTTCTTT.

This sequence joins TRBV28 and TRBJ1-2; D is possibly TRBD1 (6 bases). The CDR3 is 13 amino acids. The V end lost 2 bases, the J end lost 5 bases, and 9 bases lay between the germline ends. Germline CDR1 reads MDHEN; CDR2 reads SYDVKM. The DNA for the CDR3 is TGTGCCAGCAGTTTAGACAGGATATATGGCTACACCTTC. Translated, it gives CASSLDRIYGYTF.

The V and J genes are TRBV7-2 and TRBJ2-3; no reliable D call. V was clipped by 4 bases and J by 3 bases, with 5 bases between them. The CDR3 has 12 amino acids. CDR1 is SGHTA and CDR2 is FQGNSA in the germline V gene. The CDR3 DNA reads as TGTGCCAGCAGCTCCTTTACAGATACGCAGTATTTT. Amino acid sequence: CASSSFTDTQYF.

The chain couples TRBV27 to TRBJ2-7; maybe TRBD1 (7 bases). The CDR3 length is 15 residues. The germline V and J ends were trimmed by 5 bases and 4 bases, with 18 bases remaining between them. Germline CDR1 MNHEY, CDR2 SMNVEV (reference sequence). The CDR3 coding sequence is TGTGCCAGCAGTATCCGAGGGGGGACAGTATACGAGCAGTACTTC. This gives the protein CASSIRGGTVYEQYF.

The sample holds a few counts of this clone. The chain links TRBV6-2 or TRBV6-3 to TRBJ2-2; 12 positions agree with TRBD2. The germline gives CDR1 MNHEY, CDR2 SVGEGT. V was pared by 5 bases and J by 6 bases, with 1 base of the junction left unmatched. The CDR3 contains 14 residues. The CDR3 bases are TGTGCCAGCAGTCGACTAGCGGGAGCCGGGGAGCTGTTTTTT. It specifies CASSRLAGAGELFF.

V and J are TRBV11-2 and TRBJ1-1, with D perhaps matching TRBD1 (6 bases). V gave up 5 bases and J gave up 3 bases, with 19 bases separating them. Germline CDR1 and CDR2: SGHAT and FQNNGV. CDR3 length: 16 amino acids. CDR3 sequence reads: CASSPRRGRSDTEAFF. DNA of the CDR3: TGTGCCAGCAGCCCCCGCCGGGGGCGATCGGACACTGAAGCTTTCTTT.

This sequence joins TRBV7-8 and TRBJ1-1; possible D gene TRBD1, 6 bases. Trimming cost V 1 base and J 4 bases, with 10 bases left between them. The CDR3 runs 14 residues. Per the germline V gene, CDR1 is SGHVS and CDR2 is FQNEAQ. CDR3 protein: CASSLGQGITEAFF. The CDR3, as DNA: TGTGCCAGCAGCTTAGGTCAGGGGATCACTGAAGCTTTCTTT.

The rearrangement uses TRBV13 and TRBJ1-2; D perhaps matches TRBD1 (5 bases). The CDR3 length is 13 residues. V lost 1 base to trimming and J lost 4 bases, with 7 bases between them. Looked up from germline, CDR1 is PRHDT and CDR2 is FYEKMQ (reference sequence). The CDR3 nucleotides are TGTGCCAGCAGCTTAGACAGGTCCTATGGCTACACCTTC. Protein: CASSLDRSYGYTF.

V gene TRBV27 combines with J gene TRBJ2-7; a weak D match, TRBD1 (7 bases). Trimming pared 8 bases from V and 3 bases from J, leaving 17 bases between. This CDR3 comprises 14 residues. Germline-derived CDR1 and CDR2 are MNHEY and SMNVEV (reference sequence). In DNA, the CDR3 is TGTGCCAGCGGGGGGAGAGGGGACAGCTACGAGCAGTACTTC. It is translated as CASGGRGDSYEQYF.

The V gene is TRBV5-1, the J gene TRBJ1-3; D may be TRBD1 (5 bases). The CDR3 contains 14 residues. With 4 bases removed from V and 3 bases from J, the gap between germline ends came to 11 bases. Germline CDR1 and CDR2: SGHRS and YFSETQ. The CDR3 loop reads CASSGGEGGNTIYF. The CDR3 coding sequence is TGCGCCAGCAGCGGGGGGGAAGGTGGAAACACCATATATTTT.

The chain joins TRBV6-5 to TRBJ2-3; 8 nucleotides align to TRBD1. Trimming cost V 7 bases and J 4 bases; bases outside gene matches: 7. The CDR3 sequence is 14 residues long. Germline V lookup: CDR1 MNHEY, CDR2 SVGAGI. CDR3 protein: CASTGQGLPDTQYF. The DNA of the CDR3 is TGTGCCAGCACTGGACAGGGTCTCCCAGATACGCAGTATTTT.

This clone appeared once. This chain connects TRBV30 to TRBJ2-7; D is possibly TRBD2 (6 bases). V was shortened by 4 bases and J by 2 bases, with 15 bases between the two germline ends. The CDR3 consists of 14 residues. Germline CDR1 reads GTSNPN; CDR2 reads SVGIG (reference sequence). The CDR3 region is CAWNSGTGPYEQYF. CDR3 nucleotides: TGTGCCTGGAATAGCGGTACAGGACCCTACGAGCAGTACTTC.

This sequence joins TRBV19 and TRBJ2-2; no firm D call. The germline V gene encodes CDR1 LNHDA and CDR2 SQIVND (reference sequence). The CDR3 spans 14 residues. Trimming removed 5 bases from V and 5 bases from J, with 12 bases in between. Here the CDR3 DNA reads TGTGCCAGTAGTTGGCCAATTACGACCGGGGAGCTGTTTTTT. It translates to CASSWPITTGELFF.